The next 27 T cell receptor beta chains were all read from a single sample in a study of cytomegalovirus exposure and HLA in healthy donors. PCR amplification relied on 60 Vbeta primers (plus 13 Jbeta primers). TCRdb's copy holds only in-frame clones and misses some; the assay was immunoSEQ multiplex PCR. Found here are some 180,000 clones, around 75% of them singletons; the top ten hold around 2.6%. The sequencing sample was made of PBMCs. These receptors came from a female donor in good health and CMV-seronegative.

This clone occurred a few times. The chain combines TRBV19 with TRBJ2-2; D remains unclear. The germline gives CDR1 LNHDA, CDR2 SQIVND (reference sequence). This CDR3 is 14 amino acids long. V dropped 2 bases and J dropped 1 base, with 5 bases sitting between them. In DNA form, the CDR3 reads TGTGCCAGTAGTATACGGGTGAACACCGGGGAGCTGTTTTTT. It yields the protein CASSIRVNTGELFF.

CDR3 nucleotide sequence: TGTGCCAGCAGCATTTTAGCGGGCGGAGAGACCCAGTACTTC. Amino acids: CASSILAGGETQYF. The rearrangement joins TRBV5-8 to TRBJ2-5; TRBD2 matches at 7 bases. The germline CDR1 and CDR2 sequences are SGHTS and YDEGEE. This CDR3 spans 14 amino acids. V lost 4 bases, J lost 4 bases, and 7 bases stayed unmatched.

This rearrangement joins TRBV7-6 to TRBJ1-5; the D gene is possibly TRBD1 (5 bases). The V gene's germline CDR1 is SGHVS and CDR2 FNYEAQ. The CDR3 length is 14 residues. V lost 5 bases and J lost 1, with 9 bases in between. This chain's CDR3 is CASSRGLSNQPQHF. As DNA, the CDR3 is TGTGCCAGCAGCAGGGGATTAAGCAATCAGCCCCAGCATTTT.

The rearrangement uses TRBV6-5 and TRBJ1-1; D call uncertain. The CDR3 runs to 13 residues. V lost 5 bases and J 2 bases, leaving 9 bases between the germline ends. The germline V gene has CDR1 MNHEY and CDR2 SVGAGI. The CDR3 nucleotides read TGTGCCAGCAGTAGTGAGTTAAACACTGAAGCTTTCTTT. It translates to CASSSELNTEAFF.

The chain employs TRBV6-5 and TRBJ2-7; TRBD2 aligns across 7 bases. The CDR3 extends over 14 amino acids. The germline CDR1 and CDR2 sequences are MNHEY and SVGAGI. V was pared by 7 bases and J by 6 bases, with 12 bases of the junction left unmatched. The DNA for the CDR3 is TGTGCCAGCACCACCTCCGGTGGGGGGGGCGAGCAGTACTTC. This codes for CASTTSGGGGEQYF.

This clone was observed a single time. CDR3 sequence reads: CASSFGYGYTEAFF. CDR3 coding DNA: TGTGCCAGCAGCTTCGGGTACGGATACACTGAAGCTTTCTTT. This chain links TRBV5-5 with TRBJ1-1; D uncertain. The CDR3 is 14 amino acids. Germline CDR1 reads SGHKS; CDR2 reads YYEKEE (reference sequence). Trimming removed 2 bases at V and 3 bases at J, with 11 bases between.

The sample holds one count of this clone. This chain links TRBV27 with TRBJ2-1, with a weak D call TRBD2 (5 bases). The CDR3 totals 13 residues. Germline loops: CDR1 MNHEY, CDR2 SMNVEV (reference sequence). V dropped 4 bases and J dropped 6 bases, with 10 bases sitting between them. The CDR3 is CASSSAGINEQFF. The CDR3 DNA reads TGTGCCAGCAGTTCGGCGGGCATCAATGAGCAGTTCTTC.

The chain is built from TRBV7-9 and TRBJ2-1; 8 bases line up with TRBD1. Germline V gene sequence: CDR1 SEHNR, CDR2 FQNEAQ (reference sequence). After removal of 1 base from V and 4 bases from J, the junction contained 6 bases not matched to a gene. The CDR3 contains 16 residues. DNA for the CDR3: TGTGCCAGCAGCTTAGGGACAGGGCGGCTATACAATGAGCAGTTCTTC. It codes for CASSLGTGRLYNEQFF. Full variable domain (missing parts from reference TRBV7-9 and TRBJ2-1): DTGVSQNPRHKITKRGQNVTFRCDPISEHNRLYWYRQTLGQGPEFLTYFQNEAQLEKSRLLSDRFSAERPKGSFSTLEIQRTEQGDSAMYLCASSLGTGRLYNEQFFGPGTRLTVL.

The chain joins TRBV9 to TRBJ1-1; no clear D. The V gene lost 4 bases and the J gene lost 0 bases, with 7 bases spanning the gap. Germline V CDR1 and CDR2: SGDLS, YYNGEE. This CDR3 region has 13 residues. The chain's CDR3 is CASSPLVNTEAFF. The CDR3 coding sequence is TGTGCCAGCAGCCCCCTCGTGAACACTGAAGCTTTCTTT.

This chain joins TRBV2 and TRBJ2-1; D is undetermined. Germline V gene data show CDR1 as SNHLY and CDR2 as FYNNEI. CDR3 length equals 15 residues. V was clipped by 7 bases and J by 0 bases, with 13 bases between them. The DNA for the CDR3 is TGTGCCAGCACTCTAACACCTAGCTCCTACAATGAGCAGTTCTTC. Protein: CASTLTPSSYNEQFF.

This chain links TRBV7-9 with TRBJ2-1; the D gene is possibly TRBD2 (5 bases). Germline CDR1 SEHNR, CDR2 FQNEAQ (reference sequence). Trimming took 1 base from V and 5 from J, leaving 15 bases between them. The length of the CDR3 is 16 residues. CDR3 amino acids: CASSLGSGRVDNEQFF. The CDR3 nucleotides read TGTGCCAGCAGCTTAGGGTCCGGGCGGGTTGACAATGAGCAGTTCTTC.

The chain links TRBV28 to TRBJ1-2; tentatively, D is TRBD1 (5 bases). With 3 bases removed from V and 0 bases from J, the gap between germline ends came to 8 bases. This CDR3 comprises 14 residues. In germline, CDR1 is MDHEN, CDR2 SYDVKM. The CDR3 reads CASSFPGPNYGYTF. The CDR3 DNA reads TGTGCCAGCAGTTTTCCAGGGCCTAACTATGGCTACACCTTC.

The chain uses TRBV6-1 and TRBJ1-1; 10 bases fit TRBD1. Germline V gene data show CDR1 as MNHNS and CDR2 as SASEGT. The CDR3 totals 13 residues. V trimming: 5 bases; J trimming: 11 bases; junction bases outside the gene matches: 8. CDR3 region: CASSPKGTGVAFF. CDR3 DNA: TGTGCCAGCAGTCCTAAAGGGACAGGGGTTGCTTTCTTT.

This chain uses TRBV7-2 with TRBJ2-1; possibly TRBD2 for D (6 bases). The length of the CDR3 is 14 residues. Trimming removed 1 base at V and 8 bases at J, with 12 bases between. In germline, CDR1 is SGHTA, CDR2 FQGNSA. The CDR3 DNA follows: TGTGCCAGCAGCTTAGTTGGGGGGTTTGATGAGCAGTTCTTC. Amino acids: CASSLVGGFDEQFF.

The chain combines TRBV28 with TRBJ1-2; no firm D call. This CDR3 comprises 11 residues. V shed 3 bases and J shed 8 bases, with 7 bases lying between them. Germline loops: CDR1 MDHEN, CDR2 SYDVKM. The CDR3 spells CASSFAEGYTF. CDR3 DNA sequence: TGTGCCAGCAGTTTTGCTGAGGGCTACACCTTC.

The chain joins TRBV6-5 to TRBJ1-1; TRBD1 might be the D (6 bases). Germline V gives CDR1 MNHEY, CDR2 SVGAGI. Trimming cost V 5 bases and J 0 bases, with 7 bases left between them. The CDR3 runs 13 residues. The DNA for the CDR3 is TGTGCCAGCAGTAGGGGGATGAACACTGAAGCTTTCTTT. This encodes CASSRGMNTEAFF.

This clone was detected a few times. The rearrangement joins TRBV9 to TRBJ2-2, with D possibly being TRBD2 (6 bases). Germline V CDR1 and CDR2: SGDLS, YYNGEE. Deletions cut 4 bases from V and 7 bases from J, with 17 bases between. There are 15 residues in the CDR3. The CDR3 loop is CASSRASVGNGELFF. CDR3 DNA: TGTGCCAGCAGCCGTGCTAGCGTGGGAAACGGGGAGCTGTTTTTT.

J is TRBJ2-2 and V is TRBV27; D is unresolved. The CDR3 loop spans 11 amino acids. CDR1 is MNHEY, CDR2 SMNVEV, per germline (reference sequence). V was pared by 3 bases and J by 7 bases, with 3 bases between. The CDR3 reads CASSFNGELFF. The CDR3 DNA reads as TGTGCCAGCAGTTTCAACGGGGAGCTGTTTTTT.

V usage is TRBV27 and J usage is TRBJ2-7, with TRBD2 matching 8 bases. V was pared by 5 bases and J by 6 bases, with 12 bases of the junction left unmatched. Per germline, CDR1 MNHEY and CDR2 SMNVEV (reference sequence). This CDR3 contains 15 residues. The CDR3 region has the DNA TGTGCCAGCAGTCCCCCCCCCGGGAGGGCCTCCGAGCAGTACTTC. It specifies CASSPPPGRASEQYF.

V usage is TRBV9 and J usage is TRBJ2-3, with D tentatively TRBD2 (5 bases). CDR1 is SGDLS, CDR2 YYNGEE, per germline. The length of the CDR3 is 14 residues. V was pared by 2 bases and J by 6 bases, with 13 bases between. The DNA of the CDR3 is TGTGCCAGCAGCGTCACTAGTCTTCGTGATACGCAGTATTTT. Amino acid sequence: CASSVTSLRDTQYF.

The chain combines TRBV4-3 with TRBJ2-5; TRBD2 aligns across 8 bases. Near its end, the DNA agrees better with TRBJ2-7, so the J call may be wrong. Per the germline V gene, CDR1 is LGHNA and CDR2 is YSLEER. The CDR3 extends over 17 amino acids. This chain's CDR3 is CASSQGTLREGSYEQYF. CDR3 nucleotide sequence: TGCGCCAGCAGCCAAGGGACCCTCCGGGAGGGCAGCTACGAGCAGTACTTC.

The chain links TRBV6-5 to TRBJ2-1; 8 bases agree with TRBD2. The CDR3 consists of 16 residues. The V gene end was trimmed by 2 bases and the J gene end by 5 bases; junction bases not matched to a gene: 8. The germline gives CDR1 MNHEY, CDR2 SVGAGI. The CDR3 spells CASSYSPAGVHNEQFF. In nucleotides, the CDR3 is TGTGCCAGCAGTTACAGCCCAGCGGGAGTCCACAATGAGCAGTTCTTC.

J is TRBJ2-7 and V is TRBV5-1; the D gene is possibly TRBD2 (5 bases). Trimming shortened V by 2 bases and J by 7 bases, and 10 bases separated the two germline ends. The germline V gene has CDR1 SGHRS and CDR2 YFSETQ. The CDR3 extends over 12 amino acids. The CDR3 sequence: CASSFLTGEQYF. Written as DNA, the CDR3 is TGCGCCAGCAGCTTTTTGACGGGGGAGCAGTACTTC.

The rearrangement uses TRBV6-1 and TRBJ1-1; D remains unclear. Germline V CDR1 and CDR2: MNHNS, SASEGT. V was shortened by 6 bases and J by 5 bases, with 7 bases between the two germline ends. CDR3 length equals 11 residues. For the CDR3, the DNA is TGTGCCAGCAGGGCATGGACTGAAGCTTTCTTT. Translation gives CASRAWTEAFF.

The chain has TRBV27 and TRBJ2-3, with 8 nucleotides matching TRBD2. Germline CDR1 MNHEY, CDR2 SMNVEV (reference sequence). Germline trimming cut 5 bases from V and 2 bases from J; bases unmatched to any gene: 18. The CDR3 length is 19 residues. The CDR3 region has the DNA TGTGCCAGCAGTGAACTAGCGGCCCTTATAGCCGGGGACACAGATACGCAGTATTTT. It translates to CASSELAALIAGDTDTQYF.

The chain recombines TRBV7-3 with TRBJ1-2; weak D call: TRBD1 (5 bases). Trimming left V 3 bases short and J 2 bases short, with 7 bases between. The CDR3 is 13 residues long. The germline V gene encodes CDR1 SGHTA and CDR2 FQGTGA. The CDR3 nucleotides are TGTGCCAGCAGCTTGGGGCTGAACTATGGCTACACCTTC. This translates into CASSLGLNYGYTF.

The V gene is TRBV29-1, the J gene TRBJ2-3; 12 nucleotides line up with TRBD1. From germline, CDR1 is SQVTM and CDR2 ANQGSEA. CDR3 length: 16 residues. Germline trimming cut 0 bases from V and 6 bases from J; bases unmatched to any gene: 7. The CDR3 spells CSVEDAGQGALDTQYF. For the CDR3, the DNA is TGCAGCGTTGAAGACGCGGGACAGGGGGCGCTGGATACGCAGTATTTT.